This T cell receptor beta chain was sequenced during a study of molecular identifiers for immune sequencing clone quantification (dated by TCRdb to about 2018). Turning to the overall study: For a replicate experiment, RNA from roughly 18,000 or 92,000 naive CD8 T cells was divided into five aliquots, and four of the five aliquots were sequenced. This methods study benchmarked molecular-identifier clustering-based TCR repertoire sequencing (MIDCIRS) and TCR RNA copy counting, using CD8 T cells to do so.

The method behind the library was PCR. The run used an Illumina HiSeq 4000. Bulk TCR libraries were made following a previously described method, with the TCR primers given in Table S5. Total RNA was purified with the Qiagen AllPrep DNA/RNA kit. Reads from multiple sequencing runs of the same library were pooled before analysis. As for the original processing: Only reads with exact TCR constant sequence were kept, trimmed to 150 nt, and grouped by their 12-nt molecular barcodes. Reads inside each barcode group were sub-clustered using a 15% Levenshtein threshold, and a quality-weighted consensus sequence was constructed for each RNA molecule. Non-functional sequences were removed, as were lower-count sequences one edit away from another. Barcode sub-clusters with fewer than 20% of the maximum read count were removed, based on fitting two negative binomial distributions. TCRdb took the public reads, trimmed them with fastp at Q25, ran MiXCR for clone calling and kept in-frame beta chains. Rows are unified per CDR3 protein, each entry keeping the most common DNA and genes. TCRdb's processing, not the authors', yielded these V and J calls. Within this sample are 70,000 to 95,000 distinct CDR3 sequences, with around 17% of them counted one time only. The top ten constitute around 0.8% of the sample.

Libraries of naive CD8 T cells were built from around 20,000 to 990,000 sorted cells, with 10%, 30% or 50% of the purified RNA used. Naive CD8 T cells were FACS-sorted as CD8+CD4-CCR7+CD45RA+ on a BD FACSAria II into RLT Plus buffer. Approximately 9 TCR copies' worth of Jurkat RNA were spiked into roughly 20,000-1,000,000 naive CD8 T cell samples to test detection sensitivity. CD8 T cells were enriched with RosetteSep CD8+ T Cell Enrichment Cocktail and Ficoll-Paque, followed by ACK red cell lysis. Summary of the overall study and its limitations: Spiked-in Jurkat TCR RNA (roughly 10 copies' worth), which is not part of the donor repertoire, was contained in the naive libraries. Without barcode sub-clustering, chimeric consensus sequences inflated TCR diversity; chimeras reached as high as 47%. In CMV-specific effector cells, clones with more than 20 RNA copies accounted for over 98% of molecules, whereas in naive cells such clones accounted for under 1%. Spiked-in Jurkat TCR RNA equivalent to a single cell was reported to be detectable even among one million naive CD8 T cells. Modeling gave about 3.2 recovered TCR RNA copies per cell versus about 10 by digital PCR, implying around 30% capture efficiency. The sizes of highly expanded clones could end up underestimated when identical TCR molecules share a barcode.

Ten or more counts support this clonotype. This clone's antigen is unknown. No qualities accompany the bases; no much larger clone lies one base away. V is pared back by 4 bases and J by 5 bases, with 16 bases lying between the germline termini. The CDR3 runs 15 residues from the cysteine to the phenylalanine. Only CDR3 DNA is held: 45 bases, read in frame from base 1. Sequences SGHNT (CDR1) and YYREEE (CDR2) are obtained from the germline V gene (reference sequence). The sequence is built from TRBV5-4 and TRBJ2-1; tentative D gene TRBD1, with 6 bases matching. This TCR derives from a human donor in good health. Some libraries in this study had Jurkat cell RNA spiked in. Sequencing was done on a sample of naive CD8+ T cells from blood, with Jurkat cell RNA spiked in. The intended sense of this specimen's cell subset or site label: FACS-sorted CD8+CD4-CCR7+CD45RA+ naive T cells. The nucleotides read TGTGCCAGCAGCAAACCGGGACAACCCAACAATGAGCAGTTCTTC. Its translation reads: CASSKPGQPNNEQFF.